This is a list of T cell receptor beta chains from one sample in a study of blood T cell repertoires in COVID-19. Clones were sequenced by immunoSEQ multiplex PCR, and TCRdb holds only the in-frame ones, with some missing. The sample lists about 110,000 clones, 65% to 75% occurring once. Sequencing was carried out using peripheral blood. Receptor source: a human donor with acute or convalescent COVID-19. The donor label of this sample is uncertain. Each CDR3 is given with its conserved first and last residue. The D gene is left open where the match is weak. The size entry is marked missing in some rows and otherwise reads once, few, many or a size class.

cdr3_length	d_call	j_call	v_call	clone_size	cdr3_nt	cdr3_aa
15	.	TRBJ2-2	TRBV5-1	.	TGCGCCAGCAGCTTACAGGCGACGAACACCGGGGAGCTGTTTTTT	CASSLQATNTGELFF
15	TRBD1	TRBJ2-1	TRBV11-2	.	TGTGCCAGCAGCTTCCCAACAGGGGGCTTAAATGAGCAGTTCTTC	CASSFPTGGLNEQFF
13	.	TRBJ1-5	TRBV6-5	.	TGTGCCAGCACAGGGGAATCGGTCCAGCCCCAGCATTTT	CASTGESVQPQHF
13	.	TRBJ1-5	TRBV30	.	TGTGCCTGGAGTGTACGCCCCGGTCAGCCCCAGCATTTT	CAWSVRPGQPQHF
15	TRBD2	TRBJ2-1	TRBV6-5	once	TGTGCCAGCAGTTACGCGGCGGGGGGGAAGAATGAGCAGTTCTTC	CASSYAAGGKNEQFF
17	TRBD1	TRBJ2-6	TRBV28	.	TGTGCCAGCAGATCTCCGGGACAGGGATCTGGGGCCAACGTCCTGACTTTC	CASRSPGQGSGANVLTF
14	.	TRBJ1-4	TRBV11-2	few	TGTGCCAGCAGCCCCGGGAGAAATAATGAAAAACTGTTTTTT	CASSPGRNNEKLFF
11	TRBD1	TRBJ1-2	TRBV20-1	many	TGCAGTGCCGAGAGGGGGCAGGGCTACACCTTC	CSAERGQGYTF
15	TRBD1	TRBJ1-1	TRBV5-1	once	TGCGCCAGCAGCTTGGGCGGACAGGGCGCCACTGAAGCTTTCTTT	CASSLGGQGATEAFF
14	.	TRBJ1-1	TRBV4-2	once	TGTGCCAGCAGCCGGGGACACTCGAACACTGAAGCTTTCTTT	CASSRGHSNTEAFF
12	.	TRBJ1-2	TRBV7-9	many	TGTGCCAGCAGCACAGGGACGGATGGCTACACCTTC	CASSTGTDGYTF
12	.	TRBJ1-2	TRBV2	few	TGTGCCAGCAGACTGATTAGCTATGGCTACACCTTC	CASRLISYGYTF
15	TRBD1	TRBJ1-1	TRBV2	many	TGTGCCAGCAGGGCTACCGGGACAGTTAACACTGAAGCTTTCTTT	CASRATGTVNTEAFF
17	TRBD1	TRBJ2-5	TRBV28	.	TGTGCCAGCAGCCGCCGCACTCTGACAGGGCAGCGAGAGACCCAGTACTTC	CASSRRTLTGQRETQYF
14	TRBD1	TRBJ1-4	TRBV29-1	.	TGCAGCGTTGAAGGTGGACAGGGTAGGGAAAAACTGTTTTTT	CSVEGGQGREKLFF
14	TRBD1	TRBJ1-4	TRBV18	.	TGTGCCAGCTCACCGGTACAGGGGGCGGAAAAACTGTTTTTT	CASSPVQGAEKLFF
15	TRBD1	TRBJ2-2	TRBV5-1	.	TGCGCCAGCAGCTTTGAGACAGGGAGCACCGGGGAGCTGTTTTTT	CASSFETGSTGELFF
13	.	TRBJ1-4	TRBV2	few	TGTGCCAGCAGTGAAGGGGGACGGGGGAAAATGTTTTTT	CASSEGGRGKMFF
13	.	TRBJ2-5	TRBV9	.	TGTGCCAGCAGCGTGGACACCACCGGGACCCAGTACTTC	CASSVDTTGTQYF
14	.	TRBJ1-1	TRBV19	.	TGTGCCAGTAGTAGCTTTAGGGGGAACACTGAAGCTTTCTTT	CASSSFRGNTEAFF
16	.	TRBJ1-1	TRBV3-1/TRBV3-2	.	TGTGCCAGCAGCCAAGGGCAGGGGCGAAGAGACACTGAAGCTTTCTTT	CASSQGQGRRDTEAFF
15	TRBD1	TRBJ1-6	TRBV27	.	TGTGCCAGCAGTAGATCGGACAGGGAGAATTCACCCCTCCACTTT	CASSRSDRENSPLHF
13	.	TRBJ1-6	TRBV30	.	TGTGCCTGGAGTGGGATGGAGAATTCACCCCTCCACTTT	CAWSGMENSPLHF
14	.	TRBJ1-6	TRBV28	.	TGTGCCAGCGGGTCCGCCGGCAGGAATTCACCCCTCCACTTT	CASGSAGRNSPLHF
16	.	TRBJ2-2	TRBV12-5	.	TGTGCTAGTGGTTTGAGCGCTAGCGCGAACACCGGGGAGCTGTTTTTT	CASGLSASANTGELFF
14	TRBD2	TRBJ2-5	TRBV9	few	TGTGCCAGCAGCCCCGCTAGCGGGGGAGAGACCCAGTACTTC	CASSPASGGETQYF
15	TRBD1	TRBJ1-4	TRBV27	many	TGTGCCAGCAGTCCCTGGACAGGCTTAAATGAAAAACTGTTTTTT	CASSPWTGLNEKLFF
18	TRBD1	TRBJ1-6	TRBV3-1/TRBV3-2	.	TGTGCCAGCAGCCGGAGGACAGGGCGCAACTCCTATAATTCACCCCTCCACTTT	CASSRRTGRNSYNSPLHF